This T cell receptor beta chain was sequenced in a study of identical twins. Study observations and caveats: Models, which agreed with sharing between unrelated individuals, nonetheless underestimated the out-of-frame TCR alpha sharing seen in monozygotic twins. Rather than following the same donors, the conclusions depended on cross-sectional statistical analysis. Among out-of-frame alpha sequences shared by twins, low generation probability occurred in excess.

TCRdb independently ran MiXCR on the 5' RACE reads; one entry per CDR3 protein. In the table there are about 890,000 distinct CDR3 sequences, approximately 13% of which are singletons. Everyone who donated was a healthy Caucasian. The V gene's germline CDR1 is LNHDA and CDR2 SQIVND (reference sequence). The CDR3 is 15 residues long, counting both termini. In regard to this clonotype: Its antigen remains unknown. The DNA is left out, because the CDR3 cannot be placed on it with certainty; the CDR3 is given as TCRdb lists it.

This sample also appeared in a second study, on yellow fever vaccine responses in identical twins.

The clonotype was recovered from a woman between 18 and 29 years old in good health. The V and J genes are TRBV19 and TRBJ2-1; the listed D gene, TRBD2, was not tested against the DNA. Sequencing used PBMCs. The CDR3 loop reads CASTSGGLSYNEQFF.